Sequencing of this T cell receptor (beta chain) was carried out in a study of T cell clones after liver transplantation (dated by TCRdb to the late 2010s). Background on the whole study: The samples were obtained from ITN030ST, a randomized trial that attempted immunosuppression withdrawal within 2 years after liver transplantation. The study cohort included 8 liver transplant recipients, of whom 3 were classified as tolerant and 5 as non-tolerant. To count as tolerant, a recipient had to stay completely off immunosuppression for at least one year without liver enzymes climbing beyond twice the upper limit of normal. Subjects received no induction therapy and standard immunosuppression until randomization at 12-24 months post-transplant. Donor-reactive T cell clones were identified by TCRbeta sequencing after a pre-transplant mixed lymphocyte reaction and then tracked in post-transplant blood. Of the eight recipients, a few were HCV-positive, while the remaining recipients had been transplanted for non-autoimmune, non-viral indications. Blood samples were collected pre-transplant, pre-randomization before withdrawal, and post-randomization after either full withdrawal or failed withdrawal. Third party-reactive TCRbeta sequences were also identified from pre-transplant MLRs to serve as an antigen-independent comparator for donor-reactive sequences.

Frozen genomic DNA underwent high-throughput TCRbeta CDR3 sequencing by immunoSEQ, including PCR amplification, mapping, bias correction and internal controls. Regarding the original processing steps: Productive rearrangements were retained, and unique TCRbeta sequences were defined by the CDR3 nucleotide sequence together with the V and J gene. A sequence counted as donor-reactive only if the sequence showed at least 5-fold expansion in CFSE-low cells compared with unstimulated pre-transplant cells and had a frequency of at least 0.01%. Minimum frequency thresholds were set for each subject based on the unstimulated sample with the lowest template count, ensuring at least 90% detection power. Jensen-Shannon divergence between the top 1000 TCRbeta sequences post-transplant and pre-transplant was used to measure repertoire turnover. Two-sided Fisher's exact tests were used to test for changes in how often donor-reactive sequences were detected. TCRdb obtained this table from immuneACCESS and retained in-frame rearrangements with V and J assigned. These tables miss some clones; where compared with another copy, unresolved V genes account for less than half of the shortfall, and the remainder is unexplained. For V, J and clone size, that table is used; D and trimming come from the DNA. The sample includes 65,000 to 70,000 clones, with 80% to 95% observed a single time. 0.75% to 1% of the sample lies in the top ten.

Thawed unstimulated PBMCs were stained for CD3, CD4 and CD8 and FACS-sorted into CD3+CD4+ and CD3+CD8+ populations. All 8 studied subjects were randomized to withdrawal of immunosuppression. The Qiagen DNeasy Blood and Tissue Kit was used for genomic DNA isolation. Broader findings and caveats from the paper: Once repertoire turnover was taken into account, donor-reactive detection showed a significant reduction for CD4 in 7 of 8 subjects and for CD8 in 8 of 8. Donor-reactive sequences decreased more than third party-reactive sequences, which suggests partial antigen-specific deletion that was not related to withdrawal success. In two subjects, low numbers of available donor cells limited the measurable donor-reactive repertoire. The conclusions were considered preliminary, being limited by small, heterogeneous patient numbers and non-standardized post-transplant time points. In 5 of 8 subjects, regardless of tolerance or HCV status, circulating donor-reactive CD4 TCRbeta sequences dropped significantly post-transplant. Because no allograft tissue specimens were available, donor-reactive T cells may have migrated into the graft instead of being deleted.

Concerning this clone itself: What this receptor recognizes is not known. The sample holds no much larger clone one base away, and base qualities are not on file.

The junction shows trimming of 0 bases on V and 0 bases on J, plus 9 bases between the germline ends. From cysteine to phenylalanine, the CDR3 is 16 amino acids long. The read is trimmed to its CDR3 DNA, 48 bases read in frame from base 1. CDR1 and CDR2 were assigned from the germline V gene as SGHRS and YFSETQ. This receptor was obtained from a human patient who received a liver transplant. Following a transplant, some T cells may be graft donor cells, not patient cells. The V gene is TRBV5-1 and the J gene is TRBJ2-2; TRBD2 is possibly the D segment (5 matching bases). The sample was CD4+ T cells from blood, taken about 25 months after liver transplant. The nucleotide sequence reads TGCGCCAGCAGCTTGGGCGCGGGCCCGAACACCGGGGAGCTGTTTTTT. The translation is CASSLGAGPNTGELFF.